Listed below are T cell receptor beta chains from one sample, sequenced in a study of blood T cell repertoires in COVID-19. Some clones are missing from TCRdb's copy, which holds only in-frame ones; the method was immunoSEQ multiplex PCR. The table records 250,000 to 350,000 clones, 70% to 90% of them present only once. The material sequenced was PBMCs or T cells enriched from blood (not recorded which). The origin of the receptors is a woman aged 25-40 years who had recovered from COVID-19. Each CDR3 is given with its conserved first and last residue. A D gene is named only where the DNA matches it firmly. Some rows mark clone size as missing; the rest say once, few, many or name a class of expanded clone.

size	D	J	V	CDR3	DNA
NA	NA	TRBJ1-1	TRBV18	CASSPAGGHAEAFF	TGTGCCAGCTCACCTGCGGGGGGGCACGCTGAAGCTTTCTTT
NA	NA	TRBJ2-7	TRBV18	CASSPSIPGEQYF	TGTGCCAGCTCACCGAGTATTCCAGGGGAGCAGTACTTC
NA	TRBD1	TRBJ1-1	TRBV5-1	CASSSSGTVTEAFF	TGCGCCAGCAGCTCCTCCGGGACAGTGACTGAAGCTTTCTTT
NA	NA	TRBJ1-4	TRBV18	CASSPQGDTGRLFF	TGTGCCAGCTCACCACAAGGGGATACAGGAAGACTGTTTTTT
NA	NA	TRBJ1-1	TRBV5-1	CASSLDSSITEAFF	TGCGCCAGCAGCTTGGACAGTTCGATCACTGAAGCTTTCTTT
NA	TRBD2	TRBJ2-7	TRBV10-2	CASRQSGGVGGEQYF	TGCGCCAGCAGACAAAGTGGGGGGGTCGGAGGCGAGCAGTACTTC
NA	TRBD1	TRBJ1-1	TRBV18	CASSPTGGNTEAFF	TGTGCCAGCTCACCAACAGGGGGGAACACTGAAGCTTTCTTT
NA	NA	TRBJ2-3	TRBV19	CASTLGGTSSDTQYF	TGTGCCAGTACCTTGGGGGGAACTAGTTCGGATACGCAGTATTTT
NA	TRBD2	TRBJ2-7	TRBV9	CASSASGGYEQYF	TGTGCCAGCAGCGCTAGCGGGGGGTACGAGCAGTACTTC
NA	TRBD1	TRBJ2-7	TRBV6-1	CASSGRGTGVSYEQYF	TGTGCCAGCAGTGGCCGTGGGACAGGGGTATCCTACGAGCAGTACTTC
once	TRBD1	TRBJ1-1	TRBV18	CASSPQGANTEAFF	TGTGCCAGCTCACCACAGGGGGCCAACACTGAAGCTTTCTTT
NA	NA	TRBJ2-2	TRBV9	CASSARDTNTGELFF	TGTGCCAGCAGCGCCCGGGACACCAACACCGGGGAGCTGTTTTTT
NA	NA	TRBJ2-5	TRBV18	CASSPPTQGGETQYF	TGTGCCAGCTCACCACCGACACAAGGTGGGGAGACCCAGTACTTC
few	TRBD2	TRBJ2-2	TRBV9	CASSGQRAGVNTGELFF	TGTGCCAGCAGCGGACAAAGAGCGGGGGTGAACACCGGGGAGCTGTTTTTT
NA	TRBD1	TRBJ1-5	TRBV5-1	CASSSGQGAGQPQHF	TGCGCCAGCAGCTCGGGACAGGGGGCTGGGCAGCCCCAGCATTTT
NA	TRBD1	TRBJ2-7	TRBV6-5	CASSPDRAQQYF	TGTGCCAGCAGTCCGGACAGGGCTCAGCAGTACTTC
NA	NA	TRBJ1-5	TRBV6-5	CASRSGTPSNQPQHF	TGTGCCAGCAGATCAGGGACTCCTAGCAATCAGCCCCAGCATTTT
NA	NA	TRBJ1-1	TRBV19	CASRREGEGEAFF	TGTGCCTCAAGGCGGGAGGGGGAGGGTGAAGCTTTCTTT
NA	NA	TRBJ2-3	TRBV5-1	CASSFGQLAQTSTDTQYF	TGCGCCAGCAGTTTTGGTCAGTTGGCCCAGACTAGCACAGATACGCAGTATTTT
NA	NA	TRBJ1-4	TRBV18	CASSPVQGNNEKLFF	TGTGCCAGCTCACCCGTGCAGGGGAATAATGAAAAACTGTTTTTT
once	TRBD1	TRBJ1-1	TRBV6-5	CASSYTGVTEAFF	TGTGCCAGCAGTTACACAGGGGTCACTGAAGCTTTCTTT
NA	TRBD1	TRBJ1-2	TRBV15	CATSRAGGGQGAFGYTF	TGTGCCACCAGCAGAGCGGGCGGGGGACAGGGGGCCTTTGGCTACACCTTC
few	NA	TRBJ1-1	TRBV21-1	CASSKAVTGTANTEAFF	TGTGCCAGCAGCAAAGCCGTTACCGGGACAGCGAACACTGAAGCTTTCTTT
NA	NA	TRBJ2-1	TRBV29-1	CSVLSQTLYNEQFF	TGCAGCGTTTTAAGCCAGACTCTCTACAATGAGCAGTTCTTC
once	TRBD1	TRBJ2-6	TRBV19	CASRPGQVRPGANVLTF	TGTGCCAGTAGACCCGGACAGGTTAGACCTGGGGCCAACGTCCTGACTTTC
NA	TRBD1	TRBJ1-6	TRBV5-1	CASSSQGASYNSPLHF	TGCGCCAGCAGCTCTCAGGGGGCTAGCTATAATTCACCCCTCCACTTT
once	NA	TRBJ2-4	TRBV29-1	CSVFDQWAKNIQYF	TGCAGCGTTTTCGATCAGTGGGCCAAAAACATTCAGTACTTC
NA	NA	TRBJ2-7	TRBV6-2/TRBV6-3	CASSYGSAASSYEQYF	TGTGCCAGCAGTTACGGATCAGCGGCCAGCTCCTACGAGCAGTACTTC
NA	NA	TRBJ1-1	TRBV27	CASSYTGSGITAFF	TGTGCCAGCAGTTACACAGGGTCTGGTATCACGGCTTTCTTT
NA	NA	TRBJ1-5	TRBV27	CASSLSPGLLNQPQHF	TGTGCCAGCAGTTTATCCCCCGGACTGCTTAATCAGCCCCAGCATTTT
NA	NA	TRBJ2-7	TRBV10-3	CAISESAGAYEQYF	TGTGCCATCAGTGAGTCCGCAGGGGCCTACGAGCAGTACTTC
few	TRBD1	TRBJ1-1	TRBV9	CASSPLDRGDTEAFF	TGTGCCAGCAGCCCTCTCGACAGGGGAGACACTGAAGCTTTCTTT
NA	TRBD1	TRBJ1-5	TRBV27	CASSPRTGYNQPQHF	TGTGCCAGCAGTCCCCGGACAGGGTACAATCAGCCCCAGCATTTT
NA	TRBD1	TRBJ2-7	TRBV10-3	CAISEIYRGNYEQYF	TGTGCCATCAGTGAGATCTACAGGGGAAACTACGAGCAGTACTTC
few	NA	TRBJ2-7	TRBV5-6	CASSLATGTHEQYF	TGTGCCAGCAGCTTGGCCACGGGAACCCACGAGCAGTACTTC
NA	NA	TRBJ2-7	TRBV18	CASRGIYEQYF	TGTGCCAGCCGGGGGATCTACGAGCAGTACTTC
NA	TRBD2	TRBJ2-1	TRBV29-1	CSVAGGGSYNEQFF	TGCAGCGTCGCGGGCGGGGGCTCCTACAATGAGCAGTTCTTC
NA	NA	TRBJ1-1	TRBV21-1	CASRETVEAFF	TGTGCCAGCAGAGAAACAGTGGAAGCTTTCTTT
NA	NA	TRBJ1-2	TRBV6-2/TRBV6-3	CASSYAGRISGGYTF	TGTGCCAGCAGTTACGCGGGCCGGATCTCGGGTGGCTACACCTTC
NA	NA	TRBJ2-7	TRBV7-9	CASSSRVLYEQYF	TGTGCCAGCAGCTCGAGGGTTCTCTACGAGCAGTACTTC
once	NA	TRBJ2-5	TRBV10-1	CASSESQGQETQYF	TGCGCCAGCAGTGAGTCCCAGGGCCAAGAGACCCAGTACTTC
NA	NA	TRBJ1-2	TRBV7-3	CASSLSAGANGYTF	TGTGCCAGCAGCTTATCCGCAGGGGCTAATGGCTACACCTTC
few	TRBD1	TRBJ2-7	TRBV7-3	CASSLMLGQGYEQYF	TGTGCCAGCAGCTTAATGTTGGGACAGGGGTACGAGCAGTACTTC
NA	NA	TRBJ1-1	TRBV6-5	CASNAGATEAFF	TGTGCCAGCAACGCAGGGGCCACTGAAGCTTTCTTT
NA	TRBD1	TRBJ1-1	TRBV19	CASSIEGRGRAEAFF	TGTGCCAGTAGTATAGAAGGCAGGGGGCGGGCTGAAGCTTTCTTT
NA	TRBD1	TRBJ2-1	TRBV5-1	CASSLDPPTGGIYNEQFF	TGCGCCAGCAGCTTGGATCCTCCGACAGGGGGGATCTACAATGAGCAGTTCTTC